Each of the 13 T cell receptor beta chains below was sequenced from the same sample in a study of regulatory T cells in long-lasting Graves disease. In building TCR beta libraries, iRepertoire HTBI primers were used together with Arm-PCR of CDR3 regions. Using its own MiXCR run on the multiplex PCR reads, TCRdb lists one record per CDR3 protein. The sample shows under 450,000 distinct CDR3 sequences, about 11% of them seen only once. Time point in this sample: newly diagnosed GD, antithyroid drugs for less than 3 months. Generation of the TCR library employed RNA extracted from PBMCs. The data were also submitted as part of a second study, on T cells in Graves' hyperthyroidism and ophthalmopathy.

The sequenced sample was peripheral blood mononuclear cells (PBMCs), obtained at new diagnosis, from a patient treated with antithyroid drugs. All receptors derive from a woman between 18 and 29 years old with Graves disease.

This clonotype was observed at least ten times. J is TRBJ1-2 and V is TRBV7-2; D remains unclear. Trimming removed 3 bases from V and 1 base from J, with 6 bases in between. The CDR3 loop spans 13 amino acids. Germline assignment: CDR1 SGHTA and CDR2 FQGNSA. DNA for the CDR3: TGTGCCAGCAGCTTCGGAGATAACTATGGCTACACCTTC. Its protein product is CASSFGDNYGYTF.

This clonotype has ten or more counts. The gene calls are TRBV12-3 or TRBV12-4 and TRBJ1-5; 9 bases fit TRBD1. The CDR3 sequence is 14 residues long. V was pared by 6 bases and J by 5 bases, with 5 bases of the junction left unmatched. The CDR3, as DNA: TGTGCCAGCAGCACGGACAGGGGTGATCAGCCCCAGCATTTT. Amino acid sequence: CASSTDRGDQPQHF.

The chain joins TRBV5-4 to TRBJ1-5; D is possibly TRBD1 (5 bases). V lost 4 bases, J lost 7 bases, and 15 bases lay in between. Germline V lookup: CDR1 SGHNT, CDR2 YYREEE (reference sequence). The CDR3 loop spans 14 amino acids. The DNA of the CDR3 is TGTGCCAGCAGCCGCGGCCCCGACAGCCAGCCCCAGCATTTT. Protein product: CASSRGPDSQPQHF.

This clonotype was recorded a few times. For the CDR3, the DNA is TGTGCCAGCAGTTACGGGGACGCCTCCTACGAGCAGTACGTC. It is translated as CASSYGDASYEQYV. This rearrangement joins TRBV6-2 or TRBV6-3 to TRBJ2-7; perhaps D is TRBD1 or TRBD2 (5 bases each). The CDR3 is 14 amino acids. Germline V lookup: CDR1 MNHEY, CDR2 SVGEGT. Trimming took off 2 bases at V and 0 bases at J, with 8 bases between the two ends.

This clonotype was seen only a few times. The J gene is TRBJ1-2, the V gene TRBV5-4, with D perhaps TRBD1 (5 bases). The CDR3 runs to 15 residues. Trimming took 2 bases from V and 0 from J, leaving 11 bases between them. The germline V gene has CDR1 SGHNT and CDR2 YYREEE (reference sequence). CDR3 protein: CASSFDSRPNYGYTF. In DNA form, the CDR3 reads TGTGCCAGCAGCTTCGACAGCCGACCTAACTATGGCTACACCTTC.

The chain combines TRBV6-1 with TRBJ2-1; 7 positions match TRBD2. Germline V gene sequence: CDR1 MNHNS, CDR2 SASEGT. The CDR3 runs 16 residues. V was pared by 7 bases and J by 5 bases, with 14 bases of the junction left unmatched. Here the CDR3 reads CASTSGGISSHNEQFF. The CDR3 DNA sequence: TGTGCCAGCACCTCCGGGGGGATAAGCAGCCACAATGAGCAGTTCTTC.

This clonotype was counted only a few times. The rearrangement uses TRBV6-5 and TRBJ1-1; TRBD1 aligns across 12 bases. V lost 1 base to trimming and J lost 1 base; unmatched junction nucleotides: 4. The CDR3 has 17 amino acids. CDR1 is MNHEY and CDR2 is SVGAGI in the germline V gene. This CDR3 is CASSYWVGQGANTEAFF. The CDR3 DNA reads TGTGCCAGCAGTTACTGGGTGGGACAGGGGGCGAACACTGAAGCTTTCTTT.

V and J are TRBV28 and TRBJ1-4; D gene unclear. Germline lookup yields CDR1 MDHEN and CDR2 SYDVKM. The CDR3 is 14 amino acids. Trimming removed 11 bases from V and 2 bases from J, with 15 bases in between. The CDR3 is CASREGGTNEKLFF. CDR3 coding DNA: TGTGCCTCGCGAGAGGGAGGGACTAATGAAAAACTGTTTTTT. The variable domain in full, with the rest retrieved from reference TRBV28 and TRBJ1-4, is DVKVTQSSRYLVKRTGEKVFLECVQDMDHENMFWYRQDPGLGLRLIYFSYDVKMKEKGDIPEGYSVSREKKERFSLILESASTNQTSMYLCASREGGTNEKLFFGSGTQLSVL.

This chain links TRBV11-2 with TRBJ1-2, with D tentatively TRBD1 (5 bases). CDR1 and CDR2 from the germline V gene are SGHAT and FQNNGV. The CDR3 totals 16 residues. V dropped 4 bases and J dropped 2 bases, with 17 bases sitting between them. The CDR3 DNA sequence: TGTGCCAGCAGCTCCCTGGGTACAGGAGAGAACTATGGCTACACCTTC. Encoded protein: CASSSLGTGENYGYTF. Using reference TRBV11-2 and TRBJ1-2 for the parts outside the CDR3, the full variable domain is EAGVAQSPRYKIIEKRQSVAFWCNPISGHATLYWYQQILGQGPKLLIQFQNNGVVDDSQLPKDRFSAERLKGVDSTLKIQPAKLEDSAVYLCASSSLGTGENYGYTFGSGTRLTVV.

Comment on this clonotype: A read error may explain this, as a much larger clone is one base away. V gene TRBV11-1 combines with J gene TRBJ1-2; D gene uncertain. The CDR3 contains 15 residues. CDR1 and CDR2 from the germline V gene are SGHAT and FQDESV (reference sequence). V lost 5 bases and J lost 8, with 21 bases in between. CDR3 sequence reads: CASSQQAGSLHGYTF. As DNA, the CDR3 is TGTGCCAGCAGCCAACAAGCGGGGAGCCTGCACGGCTACACCTTC.

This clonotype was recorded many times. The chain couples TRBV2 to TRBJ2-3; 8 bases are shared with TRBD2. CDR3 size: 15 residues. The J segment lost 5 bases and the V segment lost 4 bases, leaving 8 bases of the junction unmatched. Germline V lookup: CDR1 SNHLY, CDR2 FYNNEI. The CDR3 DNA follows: TGTGCCAGCAGTGGTGAGCGGGAGCTTGGAGATACGCAGTATTTT. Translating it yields CASSGERELGDTQYF.

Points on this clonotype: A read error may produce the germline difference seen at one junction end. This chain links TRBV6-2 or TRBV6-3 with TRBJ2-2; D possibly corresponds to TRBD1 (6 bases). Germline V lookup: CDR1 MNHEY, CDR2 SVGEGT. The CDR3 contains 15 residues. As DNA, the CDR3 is TGTGCCAGCAGTTACGGACAGATGAACGCCGGGGAGCTGTTTTTT. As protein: CASSYGQMNAGELFF.

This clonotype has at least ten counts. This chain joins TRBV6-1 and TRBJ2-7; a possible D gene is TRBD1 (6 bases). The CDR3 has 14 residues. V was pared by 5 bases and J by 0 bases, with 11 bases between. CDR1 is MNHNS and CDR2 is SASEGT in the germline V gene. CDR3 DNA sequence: TGTGCCAGCAGTCCCCGACAGGCCTCCTACGAGCAGTACTTC. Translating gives CASSPRQASYEQYF.